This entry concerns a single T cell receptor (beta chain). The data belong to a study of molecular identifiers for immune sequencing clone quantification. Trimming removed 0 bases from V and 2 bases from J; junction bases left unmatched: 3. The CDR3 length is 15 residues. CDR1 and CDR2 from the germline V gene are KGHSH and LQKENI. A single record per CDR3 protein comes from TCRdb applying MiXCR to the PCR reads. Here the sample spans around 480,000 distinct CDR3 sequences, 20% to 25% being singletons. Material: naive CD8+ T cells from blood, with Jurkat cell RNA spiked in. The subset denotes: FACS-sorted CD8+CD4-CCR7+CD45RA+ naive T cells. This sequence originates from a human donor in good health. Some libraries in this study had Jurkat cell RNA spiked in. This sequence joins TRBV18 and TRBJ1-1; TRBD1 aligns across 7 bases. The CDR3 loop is CASSPPGTENTEAFF. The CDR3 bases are TGTGCCAGCTCACCACCAGGGACAGAAAACACTGAAGCTTTCTTT.